The T cell receptor (beta chain) under discussion was sequenced for a study of blood T cells in healthy people across ages. Per-sample yields of isolated PBMCs were at least 6 million. This CDR3 region has 13 residues. Trimming stripped 5 bases from V and 4 bases from J, with 12 bases between. Germline V gene lookup returns CDR1 SGHTA and CDR2 FQGNSA. Through a sample-barcoded 5' primer and a J-beta primer mix, a second PCR was run for roughly 6 to 11 cycles. TCRdb redid the calling of the 5' RACE reads with MiXCR, one entry per CDR3 protein. The data show 1.5 million to 2 million distinct CDR3 sequences, with about two fifths seen just once and 23% held by the top ten. Study outcomes and limitations: Using unsorted PBMCs precluded a conclusive naive versus antigen-experienced comparison. Per million T cells, TCR beta diversity dropped about linearly as age rose. More naive CD4+ cells and higher diversity marked long-lived donors relative to aged donors.

This clonotype was seen a few times. Its specificity is not known. The V and J genes are TRBV7-2 and TRBJ2-7; D is perhaps TRBD2 (5 bases). The TCR comes from a human donor in good health. The specimen sequenced was blood. The CDR3 is CASSPRLLYEQYF. In DNA, the CDR3 is TGTGCCAGCAGCCCCCGACTATTATACGAGCAGTACTTC.